This T cell receptor (beta chain) was identified during a study of T cell changes during pregnancy in multiple sclerosis. The method was immunoSEQ multiplex PCR; TCRdb's version includes in-frame clones alone and lacks a portion of them. The data contain 40,000 to 60,000 clones, more than 85% of them singletons. Per the germline V gene, CDR1 is SNHLY and CDR2 is FYNNEI. Unmatched junction bases numbered 7, after V lost 4 bases and J lost 6 bases. The CDR3 contains 15 residues. The J gene is TRBJ2-2, the V gene TRBV2; 8 bases are a match to TRBD2. Source: CD8+ T cells from peripheral blood mononuclear cells, taken in the first trimester of pregnancy. This receptor was identified in a female donor with multiple sclerosis, enrolled in a pregnancy study. CDR3 region: CASSVGLALPGELFF. The CDR3 region has the DNA TGTGCCAGCAGTGTTGGACTAGCTCTACCCGGGGAGCTGTTTTTT.